This entry lists 20 T cell receptor beta chains sequenced from one sample in a study of T-cell memory formation after mild COVID-19. TCRdb processed the 5' RACE reads anew with MiXCR; each CDR3 protein has one entry. The table has approximately 570,000 distinct CDR3 sequences, over 15% seen once. Source material: PBMCs or a T cell subset sorted from them (not recorded which). The receptors originated from an adult woman who had mild COVID-19 (a few samples of this study predate the infection). Cell type and time point are not known.

Ten or more counts support this clonotype. The V gene is TRBV12-3 or TRBV12-4, the J gene TRBJ2-1; the match to TRBD2 covers 12 bases. The CDR3 length is 15 residues. After removal of 5 bases from V and 2 bases from J, the junction contained 1 base not matched to a gene. The DNA of the CDR3 is TGTGCCAGCAGTCGGACTAGCGGGACCTACAATGAGCAGTTCTTC. It codes for CASSRTSGTYNEQFF.

The chain has TRBV7-9 and TRBJ2-7, with 7 nucleotides matching TRBD1. CDR1 is SEHNR, CDR2 FQNEAQ, per germline (reference sequence). J gave up 3 bases and V 5 bases, and 7 bases lay outside the gene matches. The CDR3 consists of 14 residues. CDR3 coding DNA: TGTGCCAGCAGCCCAATAACAGGGGACTACGAGCAGTACTTC. It is translated as CASSPITGDYEQYF. The entire variable domain, with the rest obtained from reference TRBV7-9 and TRBJ2-7, is as follows: DTGVSQNPRHKITKRGQNVTFRCDPISEHNRLYWYRQTLGQGPEFLTYFQNEAQLEKSRLLSDRFSAERPKGSFSTLEIQRTEQGDSAMYLCASSPITGDYEQYFGPGTRLTVT.

The J gene is TRBJ1-1, the V gene TRBV29-1; D uncertain. V lost 3 bases, J lost 2 bases, and 4 bases lay in between. The CDR3 contains 11 residues. CDR1 and CDR2 from the germline V gene are SQVTM and ANQGSEA. As DNA, the CDR3 is TGCAGCGTTGACGCTAACACTGAAGCTTTCTTT. This gives the protein CSVDANTEAFF. The whole variable domain, remainder taken from reference TRBV29-1 and TRBJ1-1, is SAVISQKPSRDICQRGTSLTIQCQVDSQVTMMFWYRQQPGQSLTLIATANQGSEATYESGFVIDKFPISRPNLTFSTLTVSNMSPEDSSIYLCSVDANTEAFFGQGTRLTVV.

This clonotype was seen more than once but under ten times. The CDR3 nucleotides are TGTGCCAGCAGTTGGGACGGCCGCACAGATACGCAGTATTTT. Protein: CASSWDGRTDTQYF. V gene TRBV27 combines with J gene TRBJ2-3, with D perhaps being TRBD1 or TRBD2 (5 bases each). Germline CDR1 is MNHEY and CDR2 is SMNVEV (reference sequence). CDR3 length: 14 amino acids. The V end lost 4 bases, the J end lost 1 base, and 9 bases lay between the germline ends.

This clonotype was seen more than once but under ten times. J is TRBJ2-3 and V is TRBV20-1; weak D call: TRBD2 (6 bases). Trimming pared 5 bases from V and 3 bases from J, leaving 12 bases between. Germline assignment: CDR1 DFQATT and CDR2 SNEGSKA (reference sequence). This CDR3 is 13 amino acids long. The CDR3: CSAVDGRTDTQYF. The CDR3 region has the DNA TGCAGTGCTGTAGACGGGAGAACAGATACGCAGTATTTT.

In its sample, this clonotype was seen a few times. The chain recombines TRBV7-9 with TRBJ2-1, with a weak D call TRBD2 (6 bases). This CDR3 is 15 amino acids long. The germline CDR1 and CDR2 sequences are SEHNR and FQNEAQ (reference sequence). V was pared by 4 bases and J by 2 bases, with 12 bases between. The CDR3 sequence is CASSYRDWTYNEQFF. CDR3 nucleotides: TGTGCCAGCAGCTATAGGGACTGGACCTACAATGAGCAGTTCTTC.

This clonotype appeared a few times. The chain couples TRBV4-3 to TRBJ2-1; TRBD2 agrees at 8 bases. The CDR3 covers 15 residues. CDR1 is LGHNA and CDR2 is YSLEER in the germline V gene. The J segment lost 11 bases and the V segment lost 2 bases, leaving 11 bases of the junction unmatched. The CDR3 DNA reads TGCGCCAGCAGCCAACAAACTAGCGGAGGGATGAAGCAGTTCTTC. This codes for CASSQQTSGGMKQFF.

This clonotype has just a few counts. This chain links TRBV20-1 with TRBJ2-7; 13 bases are a match to TRBD2. The germline CDR1 and CDR2 sequences are DFQATT and SNEGSKA (reference sequence). CDR3 length equals 15 residues. Trimming took 1 base from V and 2 from J; bases not matched to a gene: 2. CDR3 region: CSARGTSGGAYEQYF. CDR3 nucleotides: TGCAGTGCTAGAGGGACTAGCGGGGGCGCCTACGAGCAGTACTTC.

This clonotype was seen a few times. This chain links TRBV9 with TRBJ2-5; D may match TRBD1 or TRBD2 (6 bases each). This CDR3 is built from 16 residues. Trimming stripped 0 bases from V and 4 bases from J, with 16 bases between. The germline V gene encodes CDR1 SGDLS and CDR2 YYNGEE. This CDR3 is CASSVGGRPGAETQYF. The CDR3 DNA sequence: TGTGCCAGCAGCGTAGGGGGGAGACCGGGGGCAGAGACCCAGTACTTC.

The sample holds a few counts of this clonotype. V gene TRBV7-8 combines with J gene TRBJ2-3, with 9 nucleotides matching TRBD1. Germline V gene lookup returns CDR1 SGHVS and CDR2 FQNEAQ. With 6 bases clipped from V and 1 base from J, the junction kept 26 bases outside the gene matches. This CDR3 is 22 amino acids long. The chain's CDR3 is CASRKSPRDRVLVNRGTDTQYF. The CDR3 region has the DNA TGTGCCAGCAGGAAGAGCCCGAGGGACAGGGTTTTGGTGAATAGAGGCACAGATACGCAGTATTTT.

The chain employs TRBV7-9 and TRBJ2-7; TRBD2 agrees at 12 bases. CDR1 and CDR2 (germline): SEHNR, FQNEAQ (reference sequence). CDR3 length equals 18 residues. V was pared by 3 bases and J by 6 bases, with 15 bases of the junction left unmatched. Written as DNA, the CDR3 is TGTGCCAGCAGCTTGGCCCCCGGCGGACTAGCGGGGCGAGGCGAGCAGTACTTC. This translates into CASSLAPGGLAGRGEQYF.

This clonotype was seen ten or more times. V is TRBV4-3 and J is TRBJ2-1, with D possibly TRBD2 on 6 matching bases. CDR1 and CDR2 from the germline V gene are LGHNA and YSLEER. V lost 0 bases to trimming and J lost 4 bases, with 19 bases between them. CDR3 length: 18 residues. The CDR3 reads CASSQDVAKLASYNEQFF. CDR3 coding DNA: TGCGCCAGCAGCCAAGATGTGGCCAAACTAGCATCATACAATGAGCAGTTCTTC.

The sample holds a few counts of this clonotype. The V gene is TRBV5-1, the J gene TRBJ2-1; 9 bases fit TRBD2. The germline V gene encodes CDR1 SGHRS and CDR2 YFSETQ. V lost 1 base to trimming and J lost 1 base; unmatched junction nucleotides: 6. This CDR3 region has 17 residues. CDR3: CASSLRASGTSYNEQFF. CDR3 DNA sequence: TGCGCCAGCAGCTTGAGAGCTAGCGGGACGTCCTACAATGAGCAGTTCTTC.

This clonotype was counted between two and nine times. The V and J genes are TRBV2 and TRBJ1-5; D is ambiguous. CDR1 and CDR2 (germline): SNHLY, FYNNEI. This CDR3 spans 13 amino acids. Trimming took 6 bases from V and 2 from J, leaving 8 bases between them. The CDR3 loop is CASSTSGNQPQHF. The CDR3 nucleotides are TGTGCCAGCAGCACAAGCGGCAATCAGCCCCAGCATTTT. Together with reference TRBV2 and TRBJ1-5, the CDR3 gives the full variable domain: EPEVTQTPSHQVTQMGQEVILRCVPISNHLYFYWYRQILGQKVEFLVSFYNNEISEKSEIFDDQFSVERPDGSNFTLKIRSTKLEDSAMYFCASSTSGNQPQHFGDGTRLSIL.

The sample holds a few counts of this clonotype. The gene calls are TRBV12-3 or TRBV12-4 and TRBJ2-7, with D perhaps being TRBD1 or TRBD2 (5 bases each). The CDR3 consists of 14 residues. Trimming stripped 7 bases from V and 0 bases from J, with 13 bases between. In DNA form, the CDR3 reads TGTGCCAGCACCTCCGGGACGGTCTCCTACGAGCAGTACTTC. This translates into CASTSGTVSYEQYF.

The V gene is TRBV7-2, the J gene TRBJ2-5; a possible D gene is TRBD2 (5 bases). V lost 6 bases and J 5 bases, leaving 19 bases between the germline ends. The CDR3 spans 15 residues. Looked up from germline, CDR1 is SGHTA and CDR2 is FQGNSA. The CDR3, as DNA: TGTGCCAGCAGATCCTTCGGGATCCCCGCGGAGACCCAGTACTTC. It encodes CASRSFGIPAETQYF.

The gene calls are TRBV5-1 and TRBJ2-7; 8 nucleotides align to TRBD1. CDR3 length equals 14 residues. V dropped 0 bases and J dropped 7; count of bases not matched to a gene: 6. Germline CDR1 SGHRS, CDR2 YFSETQ. As DNA, the CDR3 is TGCGCCAGCAGCTTGGGGCAGGGGGCGAGAGAGCAGTACTTC. Encoded protein: CASSLGQGAREQYF.

This chain uses TRBV24-1 with TRBJ2-1; TRBD1 or TRBD2 may be the D gene (6 bases each). The CDR3 is made up of 15 amino acids. V was trimmed by 2 bases and J by 3 bases, leaving 10 bases between them. Germline CDR1 KGHDR, CDR2 SFDVKD. Here the CDR3 reads CATSDYGGHYNEQFF. In DNA form, the CDR3 reads TGTGCCACCAGTGATTACGGGGGACACTACAATGAGCAGTTCTTC.

This clonotype was found a few times. CDR3 region: CASSNQGAQTEAFF. For the CDR3, the DNA is TGTGCCAGCAGCAACCAGGGGGCGCAGACTGAAGCTTTCTTT. The J gene is TRBJ1-1, the V gene TRBV12-3 or TRBV12-4; 8 nucleotides line up with TRBD1. The CDR3 is made up of 14 amino acids. V dropped 6 bases and J dropped 5; count of bases not matched to a gene: 8.

This clonotype has a handful of counts. The V and J genes are TRBV12-3 or TRBV12-4 and TRBJ2-5, with D possibly matching TRBD2 (6 bases). There are 15 residues in the CDR3. Trimming stripped 4 bases from V and 6 bases from J, with 18 bases between. DNA for the CDR3: TGTGCCAGCAGTTGGAGGGCACAATCCAAGAAGACCCAGTACTTC. Its translation: CASSWRAQSKKTQYF.